A single T cell receptor beta chain is shown here with its context. Its antigen remains unknown. Germline-derived CDR1 and CDR2 are SGHVS and FNYEAQ. The CDR3 is 14 residues long. V gave up 5 bases and J gave up 6 bases; unmatched junction bases: 7. The data stem from a study of lymphopenia after photon versus proton radiotherapy. Study-level points and caveats: After the lymphocyte nadir, photon-treated repertoires showed oligoclonal expansion, especially of CD8+ Temra cells.

Some clones are missing from TCRdb's copy, which holds only in-frame ones; the method was immunoSEQ multiplex PCR. The sample lists 15,000 or so clones, 65% to 85% occurring once. This sample comprised peripheral blood, obtained from a patient treated with photon-based radiotherapy. The sequence was collected from a man in his forties or fifties with gastric cancer. V and J are TRBV7-6 and TRBJ2-3; 8 nucleotides agree with TRBD1. The CDR3 coding sequence is TGTGCCAGCAGCAATACGGACAGGGCGGATACGCAGTATTTT. Amino acids: CASSNTDRADTQYF.